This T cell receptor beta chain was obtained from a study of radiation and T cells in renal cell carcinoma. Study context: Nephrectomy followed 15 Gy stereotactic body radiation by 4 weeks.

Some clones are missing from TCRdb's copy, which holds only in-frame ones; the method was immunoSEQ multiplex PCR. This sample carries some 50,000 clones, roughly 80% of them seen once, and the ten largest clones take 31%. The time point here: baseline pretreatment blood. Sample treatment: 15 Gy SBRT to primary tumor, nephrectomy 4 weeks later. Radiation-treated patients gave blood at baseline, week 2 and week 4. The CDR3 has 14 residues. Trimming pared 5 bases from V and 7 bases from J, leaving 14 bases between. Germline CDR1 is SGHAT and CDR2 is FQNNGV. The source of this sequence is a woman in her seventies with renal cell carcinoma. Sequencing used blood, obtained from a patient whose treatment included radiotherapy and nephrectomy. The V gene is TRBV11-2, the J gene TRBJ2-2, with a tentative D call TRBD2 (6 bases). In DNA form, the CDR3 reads TGTGCCAGCAGCCAAACCGGGGGTATCGGGGAGCTGTTTTTT. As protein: CASSQTGGIGELFF.